This note documents a single TCR beta chain sequence. The data belong to a study of technical replicates of blood from a handful of donors. Sequencing used immunoSEQ multiplex PCR; TCRdb keeps in-frame clones, though not all of them. This table holds 85,000 to 90,000 clones, 92% found once. Sequenced: T cells isolated from PBMCs. The receptor was derived from a human donor in good health.

For the CDR3, the DNA is TGTGCCAGTAGGTCTTCTTATGGCTACACCTTC. Translation: CASRSSYGYTF. The chain couples TRBV19 to TRBJ1-2; D is unclear. Germline assignment: CDR1 LNHDA and CDR2 SQIVND (reference sequence). V dropped 6 bases and J dropped 5 bases, with 7 bases sitting between them. The CDR3 runs 11 residues.